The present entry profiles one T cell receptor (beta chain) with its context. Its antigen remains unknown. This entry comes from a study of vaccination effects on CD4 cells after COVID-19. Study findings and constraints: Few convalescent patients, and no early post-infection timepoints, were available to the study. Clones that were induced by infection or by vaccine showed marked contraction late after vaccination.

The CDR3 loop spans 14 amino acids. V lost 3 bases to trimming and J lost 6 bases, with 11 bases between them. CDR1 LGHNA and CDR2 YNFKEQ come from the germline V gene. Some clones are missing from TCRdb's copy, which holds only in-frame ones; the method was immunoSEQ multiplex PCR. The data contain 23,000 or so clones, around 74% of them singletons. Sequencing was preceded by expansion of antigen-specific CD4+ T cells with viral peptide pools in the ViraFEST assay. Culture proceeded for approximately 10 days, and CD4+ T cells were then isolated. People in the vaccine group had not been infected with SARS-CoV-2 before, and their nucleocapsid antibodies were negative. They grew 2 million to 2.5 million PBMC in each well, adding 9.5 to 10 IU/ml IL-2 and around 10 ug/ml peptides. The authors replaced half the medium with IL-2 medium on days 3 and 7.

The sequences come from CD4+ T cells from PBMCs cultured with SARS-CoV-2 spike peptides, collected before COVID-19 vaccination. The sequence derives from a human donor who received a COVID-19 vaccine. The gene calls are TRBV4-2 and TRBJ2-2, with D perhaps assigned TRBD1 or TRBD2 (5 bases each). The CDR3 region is CASSQGPSAGELFF. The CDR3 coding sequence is TGTGCCAGCAGCCAGGGACCGAGCGCCGGGGAGCTGTTTTTT.